This T cell receptor (beta chain) originates from a study of blood T cell repertoires in COVID-19. On the study more broadly: The origin of the acute and convalescent COVID-19 samples was the United States, Italy and Spain.

V gave up 9 bases and J gave up 8 bases, with 13 bases separating them. Germline V gene sequence: CDR1 LNHDA, CDR2 SQIVND (reference sequence). This CDR3 spans 12 amino acids. In Seattle, patients joined the study during active infection and were tracked longitudinally. As handled by the study authors: Reference gene primer amplification yielded estimated nucleated cell counts. The protocol was immunoSEQ multiplex PCR, while the TCRdb copy is restricted to in-frame clones and leaves out a portion. V and J calls and clone size are copied from that table; D and trimming were computed from the DNA. The sample has under 350,000 clones, roughly 89% seen once.

The rearrangement joins TRBV19 to TRBJ1-4, with D perhaps TRBD1 (6 bases). The specimen was peripheral blood. The origin of this receptor is a woman in her twenties or thirties with COVID-19, enrolled during active disease. The DNA of the CDR3 is TGTGCCAGCTCCCCAGGGGCCGAAAAACTGTTTTTT. It yields the protein CASSPGAEKLFF. The complete variable domain, with remaining parts taken from reference TRBV19 and TRBJ1-4, reads DGGITQSPKYLFRKEGQNVTLSCEQNLNHDAMYWYRQDPGQGLRLIYYSQIVNDFQKGDIAEGYSVSREKKESFPLTVTSAQKNPTAFYLCASSPGAEKLFFGSGTQLSVL.